The source of this T cell receptor (beta chain) is a study of breast tumors, draining lymph nodes, adjacent tissues. This clonotype occurred many times. What it binds is not known. The germline V gene encodes CDR1 SGHTA and CDR2 FQGTGA. After removal of 1 base from V and 1 base from J, the junction contained 2 bases not matched to a gene. CDR3 length: 15 amino acids. Study-level points and caveats: The lymph node origin of tumor T cells was framed as consistent with a hypothesis, not demonstrated. Tumor repertoires ranked between lymph nodes and nontumor tissue in diversity, with V and J gene preferences. Luminal-like breast cancer showed significantly higher tumor–nontumor repertoire similarity than basal-like.

Axillary draining lymph nodes of breast cancer patients supplied the node samples. One entry per CDR3 protein, called by TCRdb with MiXCR from the multiplex PCR reads. The table includes 150,000 to 200,000 distinct CDR3 sequences, about 30% detected once. The V call is TRBV7-3, the J call TRBJ2-3, with 7 bases aligning to TRBD1. Input material: axillary lymph node tissue. This TCR was sampled from a female donor with breast cancer. Some clones in this sample may be carry-over from other donors' samples. The CDR3 nucleotides are TGTGCCAGCAGCTTAAACAGGGGAGGCACAGATACGCAGTATTTT. This codes for CASSLNRGGTDTQYF.